This TCR beta chain was recorded in a study of blood T cell repertoires in COVID-19. Study overall: Sites in the United States, Italy and Spain provided acute and convalescent COVID-19 samples.

Germline V lookup: CDR1 MRHNA, CDR2 SNTAGT. The CDR3 is made up of 20 amino acids. The ends lost 0 bases at V and 0 bases at J; junction bases unmatched: 12. Original processing notes: Reference gene primer amplification gave nucleated cell count estimates. Measured with immunoSEQ multiplex PCR; TCRdb has only the in-frame clones, and not every one. Clone size and V and J calls were adopted from that table, with D and trimming inferred from the DNA. The sample shows approximately 190,000 clones, roughly 87% of them seen only once. The source material was peripheral blood. The rearrangement joins TRBV6-4 to TRBJ2-3; 10 bases agree with TRBD2. This TCR was recovered from a woman aged 60-75 years with COVID-19, enrolled during active disease. The chain's CDR3 is CASSDSASGRGRPSTDTQYF. DNA for the CDR3: TGTGCCAGCAGTGACTCGGCTAGCGGGAGAGGTCGCCCTAGCACAGATACGCAGTATTTT.